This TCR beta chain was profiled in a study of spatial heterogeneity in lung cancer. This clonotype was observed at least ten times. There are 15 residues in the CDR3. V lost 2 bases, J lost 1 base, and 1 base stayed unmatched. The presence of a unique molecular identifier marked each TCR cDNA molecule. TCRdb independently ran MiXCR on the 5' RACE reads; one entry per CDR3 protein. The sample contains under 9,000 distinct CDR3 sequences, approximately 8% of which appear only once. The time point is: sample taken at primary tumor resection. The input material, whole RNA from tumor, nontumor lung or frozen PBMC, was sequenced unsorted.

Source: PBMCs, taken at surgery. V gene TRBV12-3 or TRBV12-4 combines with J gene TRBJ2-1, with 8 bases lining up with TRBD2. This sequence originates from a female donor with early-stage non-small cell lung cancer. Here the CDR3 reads CASSLSSGSYNEQFF. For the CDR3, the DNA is TGTGCCAGCAGTTTATCTAGCGGGTCCTACAATGAGCAGTTCTTC.